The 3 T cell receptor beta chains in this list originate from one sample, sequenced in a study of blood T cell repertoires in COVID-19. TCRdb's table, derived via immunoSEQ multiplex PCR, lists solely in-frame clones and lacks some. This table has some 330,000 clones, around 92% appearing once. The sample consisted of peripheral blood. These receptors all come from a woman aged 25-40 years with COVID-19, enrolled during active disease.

CDR3: CASSARLAGRTDTQYF. In DNA, the CDR3 is TGTGCCAGCAGTGCGAGACTAGCGGGGCGCACAGATACGCAGTATTTT. V gene TRBV25-1 combines with J gene TRBJ2-3, with TRBD2 matching over 11 bases. CDR1 and CDR2 (germline): MGHDK, SYGVNS. This CDR3 spans 16 amino acids. With 4 bases clipped from V and 1 base from J, the junction kept 4 bases outside the gene matches.

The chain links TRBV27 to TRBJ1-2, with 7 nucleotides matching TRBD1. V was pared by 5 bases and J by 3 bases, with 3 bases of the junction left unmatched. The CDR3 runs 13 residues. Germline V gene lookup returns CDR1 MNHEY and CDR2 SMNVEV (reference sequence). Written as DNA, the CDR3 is TGTGCCAGCAGTAACAGGGGTGACTATGGCTACACCTTC. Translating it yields CASSNRGDYGYTF.

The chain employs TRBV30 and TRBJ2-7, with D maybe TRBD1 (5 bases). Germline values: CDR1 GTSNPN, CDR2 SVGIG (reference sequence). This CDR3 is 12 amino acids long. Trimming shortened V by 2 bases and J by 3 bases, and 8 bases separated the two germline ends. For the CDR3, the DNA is TGTGCCTGGAGTCCGACAGTCTACGAGCAGTACTTC. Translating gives CAWSPTVYEQYF.